This record covers a single T cell receptor (beta chain). Its antigen is unknown. Losses at the gene ends were 2 bases for V and 4 bases for J; bases not matched to a gene: 8. The CDR3 runs to 16 residues. Germline V gives CDR1 SQVTM, CDR2 ANQGSEA. This sample was included in a study of T cell repertoires in cytomegalovirus infection. Each CDR3 protein gets one entry after TCRdb re-called the reads with MiXCR. Of approximately 990,000 distinct CDR3 sequences listed, about a third are singletons. Sample: cultured CD8+ T cells from PBMCs, taken from culture after CMV antigen stimulation. The TCR originated in a human donor in good health (CMV status not recorded). Some clones in this sample may be carry-over from other donors' samples. The V and J genes are TRBV29-1 and TRBJ2-1, with TRBD1 identical over 10 bases. This CDR3 is CSVEWSGTGDYNEQFF. The CDR3 DNA sequence: TGCAGCGTTGAATGGAGCGGGACAGGGGATTACAATGAGCAGTTCTTC.